The 32 T cell receptor beta chains listed next were all sequenced from one sample in a study of T cells after yellow fever vaccination. Each CDR3 protein gets one entry after TCRdb re-called the 5' RACE reads with MiXCR. The data show around 73,000 distinct CDR3 sequences, approximately 7.5% seen once. The material was CD8+ T cells sorted from PBMCs, obtained on the day of the yellow fever booster vaccination. The source is a man younger than 45 who received the YFV17D yellow fever vaccine.

This clonotype was detected ten times or more. The chain has TRBV9 and TRBJ2-1, with 7 bases aligning to TRBD1. CDR1 is SGDLS, CDR2 YYNGEE, per germline. With V trimmed by 3 bases and J by 0 bases, 0 bases remained unmatched. The CDR3 is 14 residues long. The CDR3 nucleotides are TGTGCCAGCAGCGCAGGGGGCTCCTACAATGAGCAGTTCTTC. The encoded protein is CASSAGGSYNEQFF.

CDR3 in DNA: TGTGCCAGCAGTTTATGGTCGGGAAGCTCCTACAATGAGCAGTTCTTC. It specifies CASSLWSGSSYNEQFF. The rearrangement links TRBV27 to TRBJ2-1; D might be TRBD2 (5 bases). Per the germline V gene, CDR1 is MNHEY and CDR2 is SMNVEV (reference sequence). Trimming took off 1 base at V and 0 bases at J, with 10 bases between the two ends. The CDR3 is made up of 16 amino acids.

In this sample, this clonotype turned up many times. The DNA for the CDR3 is TGCAGCGTTACACAGGGTCGGGGCAACACTGAAGCTTTCTTT. Its translation is CSVTQGRGNTEAFF. The rearrangement uses TRBV29-1 and TRBJ1-1; a weak D match, TRBD1 (6 bases). The CDR3 covers 14 residues. The ends were cut back, 5 bases at V and 2 bases at J, with 15 bases in the middle. CDR1 is SQVTM, CDR2 ANQGSEA, per germline.

Ten or more counts support this clonotype. V usage is TRBV12-3 or TRBV12-4 and J usage is TRBJ2-2; the match to TRBD2 covers 13 bases. The CDR3 has 17 amino acids. With 6 bases clipped from V and 4 bases from J, the junction kept 8 bases outside the gene matches. The CDR3 DNA reads as TGTGCCAGCAGCTCCTTACTAGCGGGAGGGTTCACCGGGGAGCTGTTTTTT. Encoded protein: CASSSLLAGGFTGELFF.

The gene calls are TRBV12-3 or TRBV12-4 and TRBJ2-2, with D tentatively TRBD1 (5 bases). The CDR3 totals 17 residues. Trimming took off 6 bases at V and 3 bases at J, with 20 bases between the two ends. The CDR3 loop is CASSLIWGWMYTGELFF. As DNA, the CDR3 is TGTGCCAGCAGCCTTATCTGGGGCTGGATGTACACCGGGGAGCTGTTTTTT.

This chain links TRBV7-9 with TRBJ2-7; D unresolved. This CDR3 is built from 12 residues. The germline V gene encodes CDR1 SEHNR and CDR2 FQNEAQ (reference sequence). The V gene lost 2 bases and the J gene lost 7 bases, with 9 bases spanning the gap. CDR3: CASSLRASEQYF. CDR3 nucleotides: TGTGCCAGCAGCTTACGTGCGAGTGAGCAGTACTTC.

The J gene is TRBJ2-6, the V gene TRBV27, with 7 bases fitting TRBD2. In germline, CDR1 is MNHEY, CDR2 SMNVEV (reference sequence). V shed 0 bases and J 1 base; nucleotides not matched to a gene: 6. The CDR3 length is 18 residues. DNA for the CDR3: TGTGCCAGCAGTTTATCAGCCCCCGGGGGGTCTGGGGCCAACGTCCTGACTTTC. Amino acids: CASSLSAPGGSGANVLTF.

V usage is TRBV3-1 and J usage is TRBJ2-7, with 8 bases aligning to TRBD2. The V gene's germline CDR1 is LGHDT and CDR2 YNNKEL (reference sequence). This CDR3 contains 14 residues. The V gene end was trimmed by 2 bases and the J gene end by 4 bases; junction bases not matched to a gene: 4. The CDR3 loop reads CASSQPGLAYEQYF. DNA for the CDR3: TGTGCCAGCAGCCAACCCGGACTAGCTTACGAGCAGTACTTC.

Points on this clonotype: Mismatch with germline at one junction end may stem from a read error. The chain has TRBV14 and TRBJ1-2; maybe TRBD1 (5 bases). The CDR3 has 14 residues. CDR1 SGHDN and CDR2 FVKESK come from the germline V gene. The DNA for the CDR3 is TGTGCCAGGAGCCACGGGACGGGGGACTATGGCTACACCTTC. This sequence encodes CARSHGTGDYGYTF.

This clonotype came up many times. The rearrangement links TRBV20-1 to TRBJ2-1; 7 nucleotides agree with TRBD1. Germline trimming cut 6 bases from V and 1 base from J; bases unmatched to any gene: 9. The CDR3 runs 15 residues. Germline-derived CDR1 and CDR2 are DFQATT and SNEGSKA (reference sequence). In DNA, the CDR3 is TGCAGTGCCAGGGGGTGGGACCTATCCTACAATGAGCAGTTCTTC. This gives the protein CSARGWDLSYNEQFF.

This clonotype was observed a handful of times. The genes are TRBV9 and TRBJ2-7; no clear D. Germline-derived CDR1 and CDR2 are SGDLS and YYNGEE. CDR3 length: 13 amino acids. Trimming took off 0 bases at V and 5 bases at J, with 9 bases between the two ends. The CDR3 protein is CASSVAPQNEQYF. The CDR3, as DNA: TGTGCCAGCAGCGTAGCCCCTCAAAACGAGCAGTACTTC.

The CDR3 DNA follows: TGCGCCAGCAGCCAAGTCTCTAGCGGGATCTACAATGAGCAGTTCTTC. It encodes CASSQVSSGIYNEQFF. The chain combines TRBV4-3 with TRBJ2-1, with TRBD2 matching 9 bases. The CDR3 is 16 amino acids. V was clipped by 1 base and J by 3 bases; unmatched bases: 4. Germline V gene lookup returns CDR1 LGHNA and CDR2 YSLEER.

This clonotype was picked up a small number of times. V and J are TRBV9 and TRBJ2-7, with 7 positions matching TRBD1. The CDR3 extends over 13 amino acids. Losses at the gene ends were 2 bases for V and 6 bases for J; bases not matched to a gene: 5. Germline CDR1 reads SGDLS; CDR2 reads YYNGEE. The CDR3 DNA reads TGTGCCAGCAGCGTTGAGACAGGGACCGAGCAGTACTTC. It encodes CASSVETGTEQYF.

The V and J genes are TRBV9 and TRBJ2-7; perhaps TRBD2 as D (5 bases). V lost 0 bases to trimming and J lost 3 bases, with 13 bases between them. The V gene's germline CDR1 is SGDLS and CDR2 YYNGEE. The CDR3 is 15 amino acids. CDR3 in DNA: TGTGCCAGCAGCGTAGAGTCCGGGATAGGCTACGAGCAGTACTTC. Encoded protein: CASSVESGIGYEQYF.

This clonotype was counted only a few times. The chain carries TRBV4-3 and TRBJ2-7; maybe TRBD1 (5 bases). There are 15 residues in the CDR3. Germline CDR1 is LGHNA and CDR2 is YSLEER. Trimming took 0 bases from V and 0 from J, leaving 9 bases between them. The DNA of the CDR3 is TGCGCCAGCAGCCAAGATTCAGGGTTCTCCTACGAGCAGTACTTC. It specifies CASSQDSGFSYEQYF.

This clonotype was found a few times. The V gene is TRBV14, the J gene TRBJ2-3, with D hard to call. The length of the CDR3 is 20 residues. V lost 0 bases and J lost 3, with 25 bases in between. The germline V gene has CDR1 SGHDN and CDR2 FVKESK. The CDR3 nucleotides read TGTGCCAGCAGCCAAGATCGGAATAGTGGGCGCCTCGGCTGGACAGATACGCAGTATTTT. This gives the protein CASSQDRNSGRLGWTDTQYF.

J is TRBJ2-2 and V is TRBV6-2 or TRBV6-3; TRBD2 is a possible D gene (7 bases). V dropped 6 bases and J dropped 7 bases, with 15 bases sitting between them. CDR1 and CDR2 (germline): MNHEY, SVGEGT. The CDR3 runs to 14 residues. The CDR3 reads CASSLQGGIGELFF. CDR3 nucleotide sequence: TGTGCCAGCAGCCTACAGGGAGGGATCGGGGAGCTGTTTTTT.

This clonotype was seen a handful of times. The chain joins TRBV4-1 to TRBJ2-2; weak D call: TRBD1 (5 bases). Trimming left V 4 bases short and J 6 bases short, with 15 bases between. The CDR3 is made up of 15 amino acids. The V gene's germline CDR1 is MGHRA and CDR2 YSYEKL. The CDR3 bases are TGCGCCAGCAGCCTCTCGGCAGGGTGGGCCGGGGAGCTGTTTTTT. This gives the protein CASSLSAGWAGELFF.

By share of the sample, this clonotype is medium-sized (0.01 to 0.1%). The rearrangement uses TRBV7-9 and TRBJ2-3, with 10 bases that match TRBD1. The V segment lost 8 bases and the J segment 4 bases; nucleotides outside the gene matches: 6. The CDR3 extends over 14 amino acids. Germline loops: CDR1 SEHNR, CDR2 FQNEAQ (reference sequence). CDR3 protein: CASARDRGADTQYF. The CDR3 DNA follows: TGTGCCAGCGCGAGGGACAGGGGTGCAGATACGCAGTATTTT. The full variable domain, rest sourced from reference TRBV7-9 and TRBJ2-3, is DTGVSQNPRHKITKRGQNVTFRCDPISEHNRLYWYRQTLGQGPEFLTYFQNEAQLEKSRLLSDRFSAERPKGSFSTLEIQRTEQGDSAMYLCASARDRGADTQYFGPGTRLTVL.

The chain is built from TRBV27 and TRBJ2-3; 8 bases match TRBD2. This CDR3 comprises 17 residues. V lost 1 base to trimming and J lost 1 base; unmatched junction nucleotides: 7. Germline V lookup: CDR1 MNHEY, CDR2 SMNVEV (reference sequence). The CDR3 nucleotides read TGTGCCAGCAGTTTATACCTAAGCGGGAGCGGCACAGATACGCAGTATTTT. It translates to CASSLYLSGSGTDTQYF.

This clonotype has a handful of counts. V and J are TRBV9 and TRBJ2-2; TRBD2 is a possible D gene (5 bases). The CDR3 runs 19 residues. Germline CDR1 and CDR2: SGDLS and YYNGEE. The V end was cut by 0 bases, the J end by 0 bases, with 18 bases between. The CDR3 sequence is CASSVDVGDNGPNTGELFF. In DNA, the CDR3 is TGTGCCAGCAGCGTAGATGTGGGAGATAACGGACCGAACACCGGGGAGCTGTTTTTT.

This clonotype was observed a few times. V usage is TRBV27 and J usage is TRBJ1-2, with TRBD1 matching 7 bases. V lost 5 bases, J lost 8 bases, and 8 bases stayed unmatched. Germline assignment: CDR1 MNHEY and CDR2 SMNVEV (reference sequence). The CDR3 has 13 amino acids. The CDR3 DNA follows: TGTGCCAGCAGTAATCGACAGGGAAGAGGCTACACCTTC. As protein: CASSNRQGRGYTF.

This clonotype was seen ten or more times. V and J are TRBV4-3 and TRBJ2-3; possible D gene TRBD2, 6 bases. The germline V gene encodes CDR1 LGHNA and CDR2 YSLEER. The length of the CDR3 is 14 residues. Trimming cost V 5 bases and J 1 base, with 10 bases left between them. DNA of the CDR3: TGCGCCAGCAGCTTAACGGGAGGCACAGATACGCAGTATTTT. It is translated as CASSLTGGTDTQYF.

This clonotype was seen ten or more times. The chain uses TRBV14 and TRBJ2-7; D unclear. The CDR3 contains 13 residues. The V end was cut by 0 bases, the J end by 2 bases, with 5 bases between. Germline V CDR1 and CDR2: SGHDN, FVKESK. The CDR3 DNA reads TGTGCCAGCAGCCAAGACAGCCCCTACGAGCAGTACTTC. Translated, it gives CASSQDSPYEQYF.

The chain couples TRBV7-9 to TRBJ2-1, with D perhaps TRBD1 (6 bases). Germline CDR1 reads SEHNR; CDR2 reads FQNEAQ (reference sequence). The V and J ends lost 5 bases and 9 bases respectively, with 14 bases between them. CDR3 length: 13 residues. CDR3: CASSGGPQGEQFF. The DNA for the CDR3 is TGTGCCAGCAGCGGGGGCCCGCAGGGTGAGCAGTTCTTC.

Judged by abundance, this clonotype is medium-sized. The chain links TRBV4-3 to TRBJ2-6; D is possibly TRBD1 (5 bases). The V gene lost 5 bases and the J gene lost 4 bases, with 15 bases spanning the gap. The length of the CDR3 is 16 residues. In germline, CDR1 is LGHNA, CDR2 YSLEER. The CDR3 DNA reads TGCGCCAGCAGCGGTTCAGCAGGGTCCGGGGCCAACGTCCTGACTTTC. Translated, it gives CASSGSAGSGANVLTF.

This clonotype was seen only a few times. V gene TRBV6-5 combines with J gene TRBJ1-1; D is unresolved. Per germline, CDR1 MNHEY and CDR2 SVGAGI. There are 15 residues in the CDR3. V was trimmed by 0 bases and J by 2 bases, leaving 10 bases between them. CDR3: CASSYSAGRNTEAFF. For the CDR3, the DNA is TGTGCCAGCAGTTACTCCGCTGGGCGAAACACTGAAGCTTTCTTT.

This clonotype has only a few counts. CDR3: CASSQGPGAGEQYF. CDR3 in DNA: TGCGCCAGCAGCCAAGGCCCAGGGGCTGGCGAGCAGTACTTC. V and J are TRBV4-1 and TRBJ2-7; TRBD1 might be the D (6 bases). V was trimmed by 1 base and J by 6 bases, leaving 13 bases between them. The germline CDR1 and CDR2 sequences are MGHRA and YSYEKL. The CDR3 contains 14 residues.

This clonotype turned up a few times. This sequence joins TRBV7-9 and TRBJ2-7; 7 bases map to TRBD1. There are 15 residues in the CDR3. Losses at the gene ends were 7 bases for V and 0 bases for J; bases not matched to a gene: 9. Germline V gene lookup returns CDR1 SEHNR and CDR2 FQNEAQ (reference sequence). CDR3 nucleotide sequence: TGTGCCAGCAACTCGGCCCGGGACAGCTCCTACGAGCAGTACTTC. The encoded protein is CASNSARDSSYEQYF.

Only a few counts were recorded for this clonotype. The chain recombines TRBV5-1 with TRBJ2-1; 10 nucleotides match TRBD2. Trimming removed 2 bases from V and 3 bases from J; junction bases left unmatched: 8. Germline V gene lookup returns CDR1 SGHRS and CDR2 YFSETQ. CDR3 size: 17 residues. The CDR3 is CASSFVQSGRGYNEQFF. The CDR3 region has the DNA TGCGCCAGCAGCTTCGTCCAGAGCGGGAGGGGCTACAATGAGCAGTTCTTC.

This clonotype was seen more than once but under ten times. The chain links TRBV29-1 to TRBJ2-1, with unresolved D. Deletions cut 2 bases from V and 0 bases from J, with 11 bases between. The CDR3 runs 15 residues. Looked up from germline, CDR1 is SQVTM and CDR2 is ANQGSEA. In DNA form, the CDR3 reads TGCAGCGTTGAACTCCCCCAGTACTCCTACAATGAGCAGTTCTTC. Protein: CSVELPQYSYNEQFF.

The chain couples TRBV7-9 to TRBJ2-7, with D uncertain. V was trimmed by 5 bases and J by 3 bases, leaving 20 bases between them. This CDR3 has 16 residues. Germline V lookup: CDR1 SEHNR, CDR2 FQNEAQ (reference sequence). The CDR3 bases are TGTGCCAGCAGCCGTGGGTTTGGAGACGACAACTACGAGCAGTACTTC. Protein: CASSRGFGDDNYEQYF.